What follows describes a single TCR beta chain. This clone's antigen is unknown. Base qualities are missing; no much larger clone stands one base away. The source of the sample is a study of cytomegalovirus exposure and HLA in healthy donors (dated by TCRdb to the late 2010s). Background on the whole study: According to a later analysis, one platform produced both the approximately 110 validation repertoires and the roughly 660 repertoires of the first cohort. The study was designed to test whether signatures of past pathogen exposure could be identified by cataloging public T cell receptors. Besides the first cohort of roughly 640 subjects, a separate validation cohort made up of 120 different subjects was used. To predict cytomegalovirus infection status, the study combined high-throughput TCR immunosequencing, statistical association of individual TCRs with disease status, and machine learning. Study-wide conclusions, independent of this receptor: Most TCR sequences were observed very rarely across donors, whereas some public TCRs were present in many individuals. All 110 or so repertoires were used to score co-occurrence in the validation cohort in a later analysis, because that analysis had no HLA typing for the cohort. Of the cluster scores, 90% to 95% were above 0 in a later analysis, which found that TCRs clustered in the first cohort also tended to co-occur in the 95 to 150 validation repertoires. The authors suggested that the approach could potentially be generalized to other disease states and immunological phenotypes. In both the original and validation cohorts, the classifier was reported to diagnose cytomegalovirus status with high specificity and sensitivity. In vitro tests confirmed that a few of the cytomegalovirus-associated TCR beta chains recognize cytomegalovirus antigens. In the study, 150 to 200 TCR beta chains were listed as associated with cytomegalovirus.

Library prep was done by the immunoSEQ multiplex PCR assay. In the paper's pipeline: To diagnose cytomegalovirus status from the catalog of TCR beta chain sequences, a statistical classification framework was built. Here the immuneACCESS table is served through TCRdb, limited to in-frame sequences with V and J called. Missing clones are a known gap in these copies; in checked studies unresolved V genes cover under half, and the rest lacks a known reason. V and J calls and clone size are given by that table; D and trimming were obtained from the DNA. The sample table contains approximately 220,000 clones; only one count was recorded for over 70% of them. The leading ten clones occupy 11% to 15% of the sample. The donors were included in the validation cohort of approximately 120 subjects, a group kept apart from the approximately 690-subject first cohort. This receptor was identified in a woman aged 25-40 years in good health and CMV-seropositive. Sequencing used PBMCs.

Here is the DNA: TGTGCCAGCAGCGTATCCCAACTAGCGGGGCATACCAATGAGCAGTTCTTC. Protein translation: CASSVSQLAGHTNEQFF. Rearrangement joined TRBV9 to TRBJ2-1, with 10 bases matching TRBD2. The CDR3 has 17 amino acids, counting the end cysteine and phenylalanine. The kept DNA is CDR3 alone, 51 bases in frame from the first base. Clipping removes 1 base from V and 6 bases from J, with 10 as the unmatched junction base count. Via the germline V gene, CDR1 is SGDLS and CDR2 YYNGEE.